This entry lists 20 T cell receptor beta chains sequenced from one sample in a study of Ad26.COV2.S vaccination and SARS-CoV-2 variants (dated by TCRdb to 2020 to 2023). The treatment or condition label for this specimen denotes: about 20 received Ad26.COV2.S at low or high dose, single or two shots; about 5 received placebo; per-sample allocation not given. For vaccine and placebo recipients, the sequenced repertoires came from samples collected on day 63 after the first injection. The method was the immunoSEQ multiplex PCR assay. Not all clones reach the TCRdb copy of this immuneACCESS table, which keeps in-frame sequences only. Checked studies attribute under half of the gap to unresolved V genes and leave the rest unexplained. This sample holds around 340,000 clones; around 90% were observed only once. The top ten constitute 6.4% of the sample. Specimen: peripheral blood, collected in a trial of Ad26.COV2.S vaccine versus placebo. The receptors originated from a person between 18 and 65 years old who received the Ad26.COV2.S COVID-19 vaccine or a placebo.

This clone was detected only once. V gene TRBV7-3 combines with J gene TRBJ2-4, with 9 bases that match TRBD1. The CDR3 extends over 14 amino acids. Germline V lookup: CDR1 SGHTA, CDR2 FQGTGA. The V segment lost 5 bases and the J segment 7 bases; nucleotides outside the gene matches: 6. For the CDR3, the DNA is TGTGCCAGCAGCCCTCTCGACAGGGGGAACATTCAGTACTTC. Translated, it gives CASSPLDRGNIQYF.

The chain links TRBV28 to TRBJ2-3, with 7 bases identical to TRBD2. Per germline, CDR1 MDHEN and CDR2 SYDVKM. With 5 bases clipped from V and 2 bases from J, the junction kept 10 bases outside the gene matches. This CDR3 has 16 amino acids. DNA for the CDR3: TGTGCCAGCAGTCCCGGAGTAGCGGGCTCCACAGATACGCAGTATTTT. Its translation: CASSPGVAGSTDTQYF.

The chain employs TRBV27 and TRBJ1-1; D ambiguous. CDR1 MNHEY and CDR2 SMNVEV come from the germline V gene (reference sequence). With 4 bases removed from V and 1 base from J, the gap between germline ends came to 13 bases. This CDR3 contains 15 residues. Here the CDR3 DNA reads TGTGCCAGCAGTTCGAACACCGACGGGAACACTGAAGCTTTCTTT. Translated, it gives CASSSNTDGNTEAFF.

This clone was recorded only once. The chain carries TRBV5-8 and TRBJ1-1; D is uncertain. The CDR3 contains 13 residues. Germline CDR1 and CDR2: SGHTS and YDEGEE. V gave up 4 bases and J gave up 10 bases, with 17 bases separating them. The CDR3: CASSPLLEVTAFF. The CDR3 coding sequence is TGTGCCAGCAGCCCGTTGTTAGAGGTGACAGCTTTCTTT.

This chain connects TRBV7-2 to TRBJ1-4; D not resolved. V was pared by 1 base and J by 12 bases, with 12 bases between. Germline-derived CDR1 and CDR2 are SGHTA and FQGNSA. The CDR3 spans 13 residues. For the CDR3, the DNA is TGTGCCAGCAGCTTAGGGAAGGGAATACAACTGTTTTTT. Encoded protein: CASSLGKGIQLFF. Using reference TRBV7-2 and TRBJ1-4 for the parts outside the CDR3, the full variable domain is GAGVSQSPSNKVTEKGKDVELRCDPISGHTALYWYRQSLGQGLEFLIYFQGNSAPDKSGLPSDRFSAERTGGSVSTLTIQRTQQEDSAVYLCASSLGKGIQLFFGSGTQLSVL.

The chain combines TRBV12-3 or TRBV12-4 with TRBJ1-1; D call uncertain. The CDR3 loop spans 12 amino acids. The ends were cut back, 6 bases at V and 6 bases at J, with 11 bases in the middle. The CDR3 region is CASSLVAAEAFF. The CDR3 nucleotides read TGTGCCAGCAGCCTTGTTGCCGCTGAAGCTTTCTTT.

Here the CDR3 reads CASSAGIGAPQHF. The CDR3 bases are TGTGCCAGCAGCGCCGGGATAGGGGCGCCCCAGCATTTT. The rearrangement links TRBV12-3 or TRBV12-4 to TRBJ1-5; TRBD1 might be the D (5 bases). This CDR3 has 13 residues. The V end was cut by 6 bases, the J end by 9 bases, with 15 bases between.

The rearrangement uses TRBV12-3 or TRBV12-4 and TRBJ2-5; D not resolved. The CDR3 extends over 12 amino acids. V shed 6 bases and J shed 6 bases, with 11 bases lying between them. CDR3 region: CASSIESKTQYF. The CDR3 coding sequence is TGTGCCAGCAGCATCGAATCGAAGACCCAGTACTTC.

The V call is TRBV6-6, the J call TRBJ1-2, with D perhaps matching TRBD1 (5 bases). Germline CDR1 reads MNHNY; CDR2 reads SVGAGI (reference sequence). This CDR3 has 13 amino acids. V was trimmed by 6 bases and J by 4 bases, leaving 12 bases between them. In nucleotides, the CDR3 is TGTGCCAGCAGCGTAGACAGCCTCTATGGCTACACCTTC. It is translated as CASSVDSLYGYTF.

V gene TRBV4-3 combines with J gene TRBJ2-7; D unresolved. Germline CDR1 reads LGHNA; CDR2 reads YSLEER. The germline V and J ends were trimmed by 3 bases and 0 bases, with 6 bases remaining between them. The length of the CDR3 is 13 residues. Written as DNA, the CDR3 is TGCGCCAGCAGCCACGGCATCTCCTACGAGCAGTACTTC. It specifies CASSHGISYEQYF.

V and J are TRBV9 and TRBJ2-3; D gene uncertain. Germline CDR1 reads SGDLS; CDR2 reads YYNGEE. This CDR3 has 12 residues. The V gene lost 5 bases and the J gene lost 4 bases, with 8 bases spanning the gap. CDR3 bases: TGTGCCAGCAGTGCTGGGGCAGATACGCAGTATTTT. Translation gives CASSAGADTQYF.

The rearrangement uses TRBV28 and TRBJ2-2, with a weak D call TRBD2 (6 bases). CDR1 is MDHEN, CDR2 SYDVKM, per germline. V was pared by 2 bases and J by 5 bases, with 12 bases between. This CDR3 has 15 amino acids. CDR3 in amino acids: CASSLGGARTGELFF. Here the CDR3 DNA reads TGTGCCAGCAGTTTAGGAGGGGCACGGACCGGGGAGCTGTTTTTT.

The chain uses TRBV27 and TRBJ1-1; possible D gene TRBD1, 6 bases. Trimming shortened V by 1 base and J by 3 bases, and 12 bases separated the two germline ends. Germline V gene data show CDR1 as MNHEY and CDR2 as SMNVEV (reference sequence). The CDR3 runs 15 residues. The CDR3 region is CASSLYRTAHTEAFF. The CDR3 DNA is TGTGCCAGCAGTTTATATAGGACAGCGCACACTGAAGCTTTCTTT.

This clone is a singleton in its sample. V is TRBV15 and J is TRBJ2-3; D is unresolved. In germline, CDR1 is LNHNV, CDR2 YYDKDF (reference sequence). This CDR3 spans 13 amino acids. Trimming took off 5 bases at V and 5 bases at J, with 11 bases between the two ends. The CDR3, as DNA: TGTGCCACCAGCCCCCTAAAGGGAGATACGCAGTATTTT. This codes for CATSPLKGDTQYF.

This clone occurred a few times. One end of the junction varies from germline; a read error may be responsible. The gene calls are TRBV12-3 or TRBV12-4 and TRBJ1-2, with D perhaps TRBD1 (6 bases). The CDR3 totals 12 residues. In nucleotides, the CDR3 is TGTGCCAGCAGTTTAGGGAACCGGGACATTCACTTC. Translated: CASSLGNRDIHF.

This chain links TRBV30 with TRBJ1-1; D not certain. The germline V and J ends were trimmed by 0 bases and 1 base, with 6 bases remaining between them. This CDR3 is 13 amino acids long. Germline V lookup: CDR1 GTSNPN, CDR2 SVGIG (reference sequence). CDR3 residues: CAWSVLWNTEAFF. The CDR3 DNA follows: TGTGCCTGGAGTGTACTTTGGAACACTGAAGCTTTCTTT.

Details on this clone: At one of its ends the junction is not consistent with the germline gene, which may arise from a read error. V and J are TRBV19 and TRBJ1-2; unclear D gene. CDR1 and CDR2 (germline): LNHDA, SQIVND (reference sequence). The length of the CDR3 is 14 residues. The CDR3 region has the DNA TGTGCCAGCAGTATGGCTGCAAGGGCTTATGGCTACACCTTC. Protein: CASSMAARAYGYTF.

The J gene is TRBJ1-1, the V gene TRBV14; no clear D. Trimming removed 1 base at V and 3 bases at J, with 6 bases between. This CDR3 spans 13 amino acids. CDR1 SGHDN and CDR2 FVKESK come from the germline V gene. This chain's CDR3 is CASSQAVDTEAFF. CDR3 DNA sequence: TGTGCCAGCAGCCAAGCGGTTGACACTGAAGCTTTCTTT.

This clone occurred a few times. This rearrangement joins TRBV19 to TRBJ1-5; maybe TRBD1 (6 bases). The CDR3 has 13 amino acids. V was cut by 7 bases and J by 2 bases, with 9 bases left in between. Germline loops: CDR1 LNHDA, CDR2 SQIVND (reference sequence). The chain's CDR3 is CASNSGGNQPQHF. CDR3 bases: TGTGCCAGTAATTCAGGGGGCAATCAGCCCCAGCATTTT. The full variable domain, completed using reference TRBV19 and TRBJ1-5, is DGGITQSPKYLFRKEGQNVTLSCEQNLNHDAMYWYRQDPGQGLRLIYYSQIVNDFQKGDIAEGYSVSREKKESFPLTVTSAQKNPTAFYLCASNSGGNQPQHFGDGTRLSIL.

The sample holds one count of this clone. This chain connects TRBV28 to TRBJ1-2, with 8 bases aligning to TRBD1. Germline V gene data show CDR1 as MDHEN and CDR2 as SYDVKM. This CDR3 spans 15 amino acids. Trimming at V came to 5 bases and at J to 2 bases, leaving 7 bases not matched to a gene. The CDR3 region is CASSPLWTGNYGYTF. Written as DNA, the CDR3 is TGTGCCAGCAGTCCCCTTTGGACAGGGAACTATGGCTACACCTTC.